These 24 T cell receptor beta chains came from one sample sequenced in a study of beta chain features in type 1 diabetes (dated by TCRdb to between 2018 and 2020). The library came from the immunoSEQ multiplex PCR assay. The High Capacity cDNA Reverse Transcription Kit was used to reverse transcribe all of the isolated RNA, meaning that expressed TCRB transcripts were what got sequenced. In its TCRdb copy, this immuneACCESS table keeps in-frame sequences only and misses some clones. Where compared with another copy, unresolved V genes explain less than half of these, and the others have no known cause. Recorded for this sample are just over 450,000 clones; approximately 30% of them occurred a single time. The ten largest clones take up around 0.065% of the sample. The sequencing sample was made of naive CD4+ T cells from blood. What the cell subset or site label conveys for this sample: true naive CD4+ T cells. The origin of the receptors is a man aged 18 to 30 in good health.

This clone was observed a handful of times. The chain joins TRBV30 to TRBJ2-2, with TRBD2 matching 7 bases. The CDR3 extends over 14 amino acids. The V gene's germline CDR1 is GTSNPN and CDR2 SVGIG (reference sequence). Germline trimming cut 7 bases from V and 4 bases from J; bases unmatched to any gene: 9. The CDR3 spells CAFGLAVSTGELFF. CDR3 sequence (DNA): TGTGCCTTCGGGCTAGCGGTTTCCACCGGGGAGCTGTTTTTT.

V usage is TRBV27 and J usage is TRBJ1-5; TRBD1 is a possible D gene (6 bases). The germline V gene encodes CDR1 MNHEY and CDR2 SMNVEV (reference sequence). The germline V and J ends were trimmed by 4 bases and 4 bases, with 14 bases remaining between them. This CDR3 comprises 15 residues. CDR3 DNA sequence: TGTGCCAGCAGTTCCCAGGGGCGCGGGAATCAGCCCCAGCATTTT. As protein: CASSSQGRGNQPQHF.

This chain connects TRBV10-3 to TRBJ2-7; D not certain. Germline lookup yields CDR1 ENHRY and CDR2 SYGVKD. Trimming left V 0 bases short and J 0 bases short, with 12 bases between. This CDR3 contains 16 residues. As DNA, the CDR3 is TGTGCCATCAGTGAGTCGGGAAGGAGTAGCTCCTACGAGCAGTACTTC. Protein product: CAISESGRSSSYEQYF.

The chain recombines TRBV14 with TRBJ2-5; no clear D. The germline CDR1 and CDR2 sequences are SGHDN and FVKESK. Trimming left V 4 bases short and J 2 bases short, with 17 bases between. The CDR3 sequence is 16 residues long. The CDR3 DNA reads TGTGCCAGCAGCCCCTTCCGGGCCAGCCTTCAAGAGACCCAGTACTTC. It yields the protein CASSPFRASLQETQYF.

V gene TRBV27 combines with J gene TRBJ2-7; D is possibly TRBD1 or TRBD2 (6 bases each). V lost 6 bases and J lost 2, with 20 bases in between. The CDR3 has 16 amino acids. Germline-derived CDR1 and CDR2 are MNHEY and SMNVEV (reference sequence). CDR3 bases: TGTGCCAGCAGATCTTATAGCAGGGGACTCACCTACGAGCAGTACTTC. Translation: CASRSYSRGLTYEQYF.

The chain joins TRBV5-1 to TRBJ2-7; TRBD2 matches at 11 bases. The CDR3 covers 17 residues. Germline CDR1 and CDR2: SGHRS and YFSETQ. V was pared by 4 bases and J by 0 bases, with 9 bases of the junction left unmatched. The CDR3, as DNA: TGCGCCAGCAGCCCCGGACTAGCGGGTATCAGCTCCTACGAGCAGTACTTC. This translates into CASSPGLAGISSYEQYF.

The rearrangement links TRBV5-4 to TRBJ2-5; 7 bases match TRBD1. Trimming took 5 bases from V and 5 from J; bases not matched to a gene: 12. Germline CDR1 is SGHNT and CDR2 is YYREEE (reference sequence). The CDR3 is 15 residues long. The CDR3 nucleotides read TGTGCCAGCAGTCAGTCCGGGACAGTGAGGGAGACCCAGTACTTC. It encodes CASSQSGTVRETQYF.

This chain connects TRBV29-1 to TRBJ1-3, with D uncertain. CDR1 and CDR2 from the germline V gene are SQVTM and ANQGSEA. This CDR3 comprises 16 residues. V was cut by 3 bases and J by 0 bases, with 15 bases left in between. The CDR3 bases are TGCAGCGTTGATAGGCCGGATTCTCTCTCTGGAAACACCATATATTTT. Residues: CSVDRPDSLSGNTIYF.

This clone has more than one count but fewer than ten. The chain couples TRBV7-2 to TRBJ2-5; tentatively, D is TRBD2 (6 bases). Looked up from germline, CDR1 is SGHTA and CDR2 is FQGNSA. The CDR3 totals 16 residues. With 0 bases removed from V and 2 bases from J, the gap between germline ends came to 13 bases. Here the CDR3 reads CASSLASGSGQETQYF. DNA of the CDR3: TGTGCCAGCAGCTTAGCGAGCGGCAGCGGGCAAGAGACCCAGTACTTC.

This clone was picked up a small number of times. Other nucleotide sequences from this sample produce the same CDR3. The chain links TRBV29-1 to TRBJ1-2; no firm D call. Looked up from germline, CDR1 is SQVTM and CDR2 is ANQGSEA. With 2 bases removed from V and 4 bases from J, the gap between germline ends came to 5 bases. The CDR3 totals 11 residues. The CDR3 DNA reads TGCAGCGTTGAACAAGTCTATGGCTACACCTTC. The encoded protein is CSVEQVYGYTF.

The chain recombines TRBV28 with TRBJ2-6; D unclear. The V and J ends lost 5 bases and 4 bases respectively, with 18 bases between them. Germline lookup yields CDR1 MDHEN and CDR2 SYDVKM. The CDR3 extends over 17 amino acids. This chain's CDR3 is CASSPPDWVYGANVLTF. The CDR3 nucleotides read TGTGCCAGCAGTCCCCCAGATTGGGTCTACGGGGCCAACGTCCTGACTTTC.

The V and J genes are TRBV2 and TRBJ2-7; 8 bases match TRBD1. V lost 4 bases and J lost 4; bases outside the gene matches: 3. The CDR3 has 13 amino acids. Germline V gene lookup returns CDR1 SNHLY and CDR2 FYNNEI. The CDR3 nucleotides read TGTGCCAGCAGTGCGGACAGGGTGTACGAGCAGTACTTC. It yields the protein CASSADRVYEQYF.

This clone came up a few times. The chain links TRBV9 to TRBJ2-3, with D tentatively TRBD2 (5 bases). This CDR3 is built from 13 residues. The germline gives CDR1 SGDLS, CDR2 YYNGEE. Trimming stripped 4 bases from V and 3 bases from J, with 9 bases between. This CDR3 reads CASSLGGTDTQYF. CDR3 in DNA: TGTGCCAGCAGCCTCGGAGGTACAGATACGCAGTATTTT.

The chain couples TRBV19 to TRBJ2-1; D may be TRBD2 (6 bases). V shed 6 bases and J shed 3 bases, with 9 bases lying between them. Germline loops: CDR1 LNHDA, CDR2 SQIVND (reference sequence). CDR3 size: 13 residues. The CDR3 is CASRISGYNEQFF. CDR3 in DNA: TGTGCCAGTAGGATTAGCGGCTACAATGAGCAGTTCTTC. The whole variable domain, filled in from reference TRBV19 and TRBJ2-1, reads DGGITQSPKYLFRKEGQNVTLSCEQNLNHDAMYWYRQDPGQGLRLIYYSQIVNDFQKGDIAEGYSVSREKKESFPLTVTSAQKNPTAFYLCASRISGYNEQFFGPGTRLTVL.

The chain employs TRBV25-1 and TRBJ2-7, with a weak D call TRBD1 (6 bases). Trimming pared 8 bases from V and 3 bases from J, leaving 11 bases between. CDR3 length: 12 amino acids. From germline, CDR1 is MGHDK and CDR2 SYGVNS. In nucleotides, the CDR3 is TGTGCCAGCCAGACACAGGGCTACGAGCAGTACTTC. Amino acids: CASQTQGYEQYF.

CDR3 amino acids: CASSPSGGSSYNEQFF. The CDR3 coding sequence is TGTGCCAGCAGCCCCTCGGGCGGGAGCTCCTACAATGAGCAGTTCTTC. This chain joins TRBV7-9 and TRBJ2-1; TRBD2 agrees at 7 bases. CDR1 SEHNR and CDR2 FQNEAQ come from the germline V gene (reference sequence). J was trimmed by 0 bases and V by 5 bases; bases with no gene match: 7. The CDR3 extends over 16 amino acids.

This chain links TRBV4-3 with TRBJ2-5; 13 nucleotides agree with TRBD2. The germline V gene has CDR1 LGHNA and CDR2 YSLEER. This CDR3 contains 16 residues. V lost 1 base and J lost 3; bases outside the gene matches: 2. CDR3 nucleotide sequence: TGCGCCAGCAGCCAAGTACTAGCGGGAGGGAAAGAGACCCAGTACTTC. Translation gives CASSQVLAGGKETQYF.

The V gene is TRBV30, the J gene TRBJ1-5; tentative D call: TRBD1 (6 bases). The CDR3 totals 14 residues. The V gene lost 0 bases and the J gene lost 7 bases, with 13 bases spanning the gap. Per the germline V gene, CDR1 is GTSNPN and CDR2 is SVGIG (reference sequence). This CDR3 is CAWSVRGGWQPQHF. CDR3 nucleotide sequence: TGTGCCTGGAGTGTACGGGGGGGCTGGCAGCCCCAGCATTTT.

Regarding this clone: One end of the junction fails to match germline, which may point to a read error. CDR3 bases: TGTGCCACCAGCACGGCGCGACTAGCGGTACAGTATTTT. Residues: CATSTARLAVQYF. The chain links TRBV7-2 to TRBJ2-3, with TRBD2 identical over 9 bases. The CDR3 has 13 amino acids. The germline V gene encodes CDR1 SGHTA and CDR2 FQGNSA.

The chain combines TRBV30 with TRBJ2-7, with TRBD2 identical over 12 bases. CDR1 is GTSNPN and CDR2 is SVGIG in the germline V gene (reference sequence). The CDR3 extends over 14 amino acids. Trimming removed 2 bases from V and 5 bases from J; junction bases left unmatched: 4. The CDR3: CAWSQLAGGNEQYF. As DNA, the CDR3 is TGTGCCTGGAGTCAACTAGCGGGAGGCAACGAGCAGTACTTC.

The CDR3 sequence: CASSPGQDDRGRETQYF. CDR3 coding DNA: TGCGCCAGCAGCCCTGGACAGGATGATAGGGGCCGAGAGACCCAGTACTTC. J is TRBJ2-5 and V is TRBV5-1; 7 bases agree with TRBD1. The V gene end was trimmed by 4 bases and the J gene end by 4 bases; junction bases not matched to a gene: 16. Per germline, CDR1 SGHRS and CDR2 YFSETQ. The CDR3 loop spans 17 amino acids.

The chain recombines TRBV9 with TRBJ2-5, with a possible D match to TRBD1 (5 bases). V was clipped by 5 bases and J by 1 base, with 9 bases between them. Germline V gene lookup returns CDR1 SGDLS and CDR2 YYNGEE. The CDR3 extends over 13 amino acids. CDR3 residues: CASSVDTQETQYF. The CDR3 DNA is TGTGCCAGCAGTGTGGACACCCAAGAGACCCAGTACTTC.

The chain employs TRBV20-1 and TRBJ2-7; D uncertain. Germline V lookup: CDR1 DFQATT, CDR2 SNEGSKA (reference sequence). The CDR3 has 11 amino acids. Trimming shortened V by 4 bases and J by 3 bases, and 7 bases separated the two germline ends. CDR3: CSAKGHYEQYF. Here the CDR3 DNA reads TGCAGTGCTAAAGGGCACTACGAGCAGTACTTC.

The gene calls are TRBV6-6 and TRBJ1-2, with D possibly matching TRBD1 (6 bases). CDR1 is MNHNY, CDR2 SVGAGI, per germline (reference sequence). CDR3 length: 13 residues. Trimming took 2 bases from V and 7 from J, leaving 11 bases between them. The CDR3 reads CASSYGQGLGYTF. The CDR3 DNA reads TGTGCCAGCAGTTACGGGCAGGGGCTTGGCTACACCTTC.